This TCR beta chain came from a study of blood T cell repertoires in COVID-19. Overall study: The study drew acute and convalescent COVID-19 samples from the United States, Italy and Spain. T cells, B-cell-depleted T cells, or PBMCs supplied cDNA or gDNA.

As processed by the authors: Amplification of reference gene primers provided the estimated nucleated cell counts. Assay used: immunoSEQ multiplex PCR; TCRdb lists only in-frame clones, some missing. That table is the source of V, J and clone size, and D and trimming were worked out from the DNA. The sample holds about 68,000 clones; almost 85% are singletons and the top ten take more than 7%. The germline gives CDR1 SGHTA, CDR2 FQGNSA. This CDR3 has 15 amino acids. V lost 1 base, J lost 4 bases, and 12 bases lay in between. The chain recombines TRBV7-2 with TRBJ2-3; a weak D match, TRBD1 (5 bases). The receptor was isolated from a man between 45 and 60 years old with active COVID-19. Source material: peripheral blood. In DNA, the CDR3 is TGTGCCAGCAGCTTAGAAATCAGGGTCCCAGATACGCAGTATTTT. As protein: CASSLEIRVPDTQYF.